The text below deals with one TCR beta chain. Its antigen is undetermined. TCRdb used MiXCR to reprocess the 5' RACE reads, holding one entry per CDR3 protein. The table records about 6,000 distinct CDR3 sequences, around 56% of them present only once. Between the trimmed V and J ends, which lost 2 bases and 7 bases, there was a span of 24 bases. Per germline, CDR1 DFQATT and CDR2 SNEGSKA (reference sequence). CDR3 length: 17 amino acids. Whole-study results and caveats: Tumor Tregs overlapped most with tumor, then blood, naive CD4+ cells.

What was sequenced was naive CD4+ T cells sorted from blood. Subset here: naive CD4+ T cells, CD4+CD45RA+CD25-. This receptor was obtained from a female donor with breast cancer. The chain joins TRBV20-1 to TRBJ1-5; D gene unclear. CDR3 in amino acids: CSARYADITPGKQPQHF. The CDR3 DNA reads TGCAGTGCTAGATACGCAGACATAACGCCGGGGAAACAGCCCCAGCATTTT.